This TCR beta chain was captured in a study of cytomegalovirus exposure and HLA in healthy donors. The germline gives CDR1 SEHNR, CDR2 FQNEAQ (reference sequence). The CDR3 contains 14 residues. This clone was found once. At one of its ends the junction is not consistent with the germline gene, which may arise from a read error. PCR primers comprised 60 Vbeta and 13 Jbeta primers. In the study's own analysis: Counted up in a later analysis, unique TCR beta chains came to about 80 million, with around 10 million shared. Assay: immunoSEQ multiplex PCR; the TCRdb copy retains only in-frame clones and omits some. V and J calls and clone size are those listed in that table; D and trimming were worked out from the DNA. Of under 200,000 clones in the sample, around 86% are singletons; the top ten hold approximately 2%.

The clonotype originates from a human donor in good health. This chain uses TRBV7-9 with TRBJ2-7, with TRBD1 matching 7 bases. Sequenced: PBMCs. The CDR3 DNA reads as TGTTCCAGCAGCAGCAGCCGGGACAGATACGAGCAGTACTTC. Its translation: CSSSSSRDRYEQYF.